A single sample is the source of the 12 T cell receptor beta chains below, sequenced in a study of T cells after yellow fever vaccination. TCRdb called the 5' RACE reads again in MiXCR, with one record for every CDR3 protein. Among under 250,000 distinct CDR3 sequences, more than 3% were seen once, and the ten largest hold roughly 3.2%. The source was CD4+ T cells sorted from PBMCs, collected 10 days after the yellow fever booster vaccination. Every receptor here comes from a man aged 18 to 29 who received the YFV17D yellow fever vaccine.

This clonotype was seen at least ten times. V is TRBV29-1 and J is TRBJ1-6; 7 bases are a match to TRBD1. CDR1 and CDR2 from the germline V gene are SQVTM and ANQGSEA. V was clipped by 6 bases and J by 10 bases; unmatched bases: 9. The CDR3 loop spans 13 amino acids. This CDR3 is CSVGDREGSPLHF. Here the CDR3 DNA reads TGCAGCGTGGGCGACAGGGAGGGATCACCCCTCCACTTT.

A few counts support this clonotype. The J gene is TRBJ2-5, the V gene TRBV5-4; tentatively, D is TRBD1 (6 bases). Trimming removed 4 bases at V and 7 bases at J, with 14 bases between. This CDR3 region has 13 residues. CDR1 and CDR2 (germline): SGHNT, YYREEE (reference sequence). DNA of the CDR3: TGTGCCAGCAGCCAGCAGGGGCAGGGGACCCAGTACTTC. Protein product: CASSQQGQGTQYF.

J is TRBJ1-5 and V is TRBV4-1, with D unresolved. The CDR3 is 15 amino acids. Germline CDR1 and CDR2: MGHRA and YSYEKL. Between the trimmed V and J ends, which lost 4 bases and 4 bases, there was a span of 14 bases. The CDR3, as DNA: TGCGCCAGCAGCCTGGACGTTACGACGAATCAGCCCCAGCATTTT. Amino acid sequence: CASSLDVTTNQPQHF.

In its sample, this clonotype was seen many times. V usage is TRBV5-1 and J usage is TRBJ1-1; a possible D gene is TRBD1 (5 bases). Trimming removed 0 bases from V and 11 bases from J, with 14 bases in between. In germline, CDR1 is SGHRS, CDR2 YFSETQ. CDR3 size: 13 residues. The CDR3, as DNA: TGCGCCAGCAGCTTGGGATCGGGAGGGGAGGCTTTCTTT. Amino acids: CASSLGSGGEAFF.

This rearrangement joins TRBV6-1 to TRBJ2-7; D could derive from TRBD1 or TRBD2 (5 bases each). The V and J ends lost 2 bases and 7 bases respectively, with 15 bases between them. Per germline, CDR1 MNHNS and CDR2 SASEGT. This CDR3 comprises 14 residues. The CDR3 bases are TGTGCCAGCAGTGAACTTAGGGGCTCGGGGGAGCAGTACTTC. Translated: CASSELRGSGEQYF.

The table lists this clonotype with many counts. The chain is built from TRBV12-3 or TRBV12-4 and TRBJ1-1; D is uncertain. V lost 5 bases and J lost 1, with 8 bases in between. The CDR3 extends over 13 amino acids. The CDR3 DNA reads TGTGCCAGCAGTCCACAGCCGAACACTGAAGCTTTCTTT. This sequence encodes CASSPQPNTEAFF.

In this sample, this clonotype turned up many times. The chain has TRBV12-3 or TRBV12-4 and TRBJ1-5; D is unclear. This CDR3 contains 13 residues. V was trimmed by 3 bases and J by 5 bases, leaving 8 bases between them. CDR3 loop: CASSFGEDQPQHF. Written as DNA, the CDR3 is TGTGCCAGCAGTTTTGGGGAAGATCAGCCCCAGCATTTT.

This clonotype was detected ten times or more. The rearrangement uses TRBV12-3 or TRBV12-4 and TRBJ2-3, with 11 nucleotides matching TRBD2. The CDR3 runs 16 residues. Trimming removed 6 bases from V and 0 bases from J; junction bases left unmatched: 5. CDR3 DNA: TGTGCCAGCAGCCGTCTAGCGGGGGGAAGCACAGATACGCAGTATTTT. Translation gives CASSRLAGGSTDTQYF.

This chain joins TRBV24-1 and TRBJ2-2, with TRBD1 identical over 7 bases. V shed 3 bases, J shed 5 bases, and the junction held 2 bases outside the gene matches. CDR1 KGHDR and CDR2 SFDVKD come from the germline V gene. The CDR3 length is 14 residues. CDR3 DNA sequence: TGTGCCACCAGTGATACAGGGGCAACCGGGGAGCTGTTTTTT. It specifies CATSDTGATGELFF.

This clonotype was detected ten times or more. The gene calls are TRBV5-1 and TRBJ1-1; TRBD1 matches 9 bases. Germline CDR1 reads SGHRS; CDR2 reads YFSETQ. CDR3 length equals 16 residues. V shed 2 bases, J shed 0 bases, and the junction held 5 bases outside the gene matches. CDR3 loop: CASSLTGGALNTEAFF. The CDR3 coding sequence is TGCGCCAGCAGCTTAACAGGGGGCGCTTTGAACACTGAAGCTTTCTTT. The whole variable domain, remainder taken from reference TRBV5-1 and TRBJ1-1, is KAGVTQTPRYLIKTRGQQVTLSCSPISGHRSVSWYQQTPGQGLQFLFEYFSETQRNKGNFPGRFSGRQFSNSRSEMNVSTLELGDSALYLCASSLTGGALNTEAFFGQGTRLTVV.

This clonotype came up a few times. The V gene is TRBV12-3 or TRBV12-4, the J gene TRBJ1-6; tentative D call: TRBD1 (5 bases). CDR3 length equals 14 residues. Trimming pared 1 base from V and 7 bases from J, leaving 8 bases between. The CDR3 spells CASSLGRDNSPLHF. Written as DNA, the CDR3 is TGTGCCAGCAGTTTAGGCAGGGACAATTCACCCCTCCACTTT.

This clonotype was detected many times. The rearrangement joins TRBV7-2 to TRBJ1-5; TRBD1 might be the D (6 bases). There are 16 residues in the CDR3. Trimming took 7 bases from V and 7 from J, leaving 23 bases between them. The germline CDR1 and CDR2 sequences are SGHTA and FQGNSA. CDR3 nucleotides: TGTGCCAGCACCCTACTCCTAGTACAGGGAGGCCAGCCCCAGCATTTT. Translating gives CASTLLLVQGGQPQHF.